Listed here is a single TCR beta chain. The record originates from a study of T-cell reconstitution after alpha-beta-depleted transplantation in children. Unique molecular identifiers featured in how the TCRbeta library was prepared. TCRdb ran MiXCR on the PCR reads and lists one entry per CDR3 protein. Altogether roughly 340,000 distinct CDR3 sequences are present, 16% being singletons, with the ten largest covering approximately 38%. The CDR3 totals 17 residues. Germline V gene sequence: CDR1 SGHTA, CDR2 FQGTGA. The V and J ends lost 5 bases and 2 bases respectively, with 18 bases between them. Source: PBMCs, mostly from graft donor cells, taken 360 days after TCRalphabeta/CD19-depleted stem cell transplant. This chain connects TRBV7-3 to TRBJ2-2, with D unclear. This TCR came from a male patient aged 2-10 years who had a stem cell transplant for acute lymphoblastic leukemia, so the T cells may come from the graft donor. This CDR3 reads CASSAQLVGSNTGELFF. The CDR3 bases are TGTGCCAGCAGCGCCCAGCTCGTAGGCTCAAACACCGGGGAGCTGTTTTTT.